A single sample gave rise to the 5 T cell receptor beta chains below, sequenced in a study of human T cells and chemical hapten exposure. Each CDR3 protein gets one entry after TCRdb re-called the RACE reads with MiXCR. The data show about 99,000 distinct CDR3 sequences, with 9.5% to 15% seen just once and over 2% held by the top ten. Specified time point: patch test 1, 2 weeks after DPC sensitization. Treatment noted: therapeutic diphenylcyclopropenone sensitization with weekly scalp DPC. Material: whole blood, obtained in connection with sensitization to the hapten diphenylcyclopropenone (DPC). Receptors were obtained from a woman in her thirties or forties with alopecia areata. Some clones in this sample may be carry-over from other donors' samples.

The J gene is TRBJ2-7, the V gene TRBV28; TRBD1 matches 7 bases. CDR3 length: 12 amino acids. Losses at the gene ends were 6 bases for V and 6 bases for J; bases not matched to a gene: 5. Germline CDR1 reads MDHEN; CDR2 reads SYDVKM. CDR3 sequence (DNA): TGTGCCAGCAGGAAAGGGGGCGCCGAGCAGTACTTC. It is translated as CASRKGGAEQYF.

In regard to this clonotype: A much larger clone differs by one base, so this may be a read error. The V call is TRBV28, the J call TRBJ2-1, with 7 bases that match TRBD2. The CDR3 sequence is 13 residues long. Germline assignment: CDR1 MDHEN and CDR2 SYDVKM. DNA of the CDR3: TGTGCCAGCAGTTTGCCTAGCGGCAATGAGCGGTTCTTC. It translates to CASSLPSGNERFF.

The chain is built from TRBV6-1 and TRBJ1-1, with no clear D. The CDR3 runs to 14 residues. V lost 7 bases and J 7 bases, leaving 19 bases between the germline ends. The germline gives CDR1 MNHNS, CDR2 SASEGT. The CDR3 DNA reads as TGTGCCAGCAAAGAGGGTGATTGGAGAGGTGAAGCTTTCTTT. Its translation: CASKEGDWRGEAFF.

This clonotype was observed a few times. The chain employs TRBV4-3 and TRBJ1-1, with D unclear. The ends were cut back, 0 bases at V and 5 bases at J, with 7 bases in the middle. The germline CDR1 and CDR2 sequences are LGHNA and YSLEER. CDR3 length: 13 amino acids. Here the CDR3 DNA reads TGCGCCAGCAGCCAAGATACGGGGACTGAAGCTTTCTTT. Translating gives CASSQDTGTEAFF.

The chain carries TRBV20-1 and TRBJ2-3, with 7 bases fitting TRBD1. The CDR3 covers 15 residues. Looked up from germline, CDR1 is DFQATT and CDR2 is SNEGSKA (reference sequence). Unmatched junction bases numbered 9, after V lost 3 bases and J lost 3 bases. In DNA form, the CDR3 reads TGCAGTGCTAGCTTCGACAGGGAGACGACAGATACGCAGTATTTT. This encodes CSASFDRETTDTQYF.